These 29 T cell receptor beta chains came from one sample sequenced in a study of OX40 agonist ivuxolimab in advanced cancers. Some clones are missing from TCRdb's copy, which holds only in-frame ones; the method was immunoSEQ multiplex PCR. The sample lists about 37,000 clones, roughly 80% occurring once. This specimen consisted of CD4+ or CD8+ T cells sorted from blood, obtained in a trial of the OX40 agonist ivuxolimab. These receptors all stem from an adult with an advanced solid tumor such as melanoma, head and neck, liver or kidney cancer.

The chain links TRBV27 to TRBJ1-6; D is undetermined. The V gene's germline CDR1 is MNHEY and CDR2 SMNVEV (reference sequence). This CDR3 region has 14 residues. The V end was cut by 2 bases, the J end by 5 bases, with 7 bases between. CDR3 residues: CASSLDTNNSPLHF. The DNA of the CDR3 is TGTGCCAGCAGTTTAGACACCAATAATTCACCCCTCCACTTT.

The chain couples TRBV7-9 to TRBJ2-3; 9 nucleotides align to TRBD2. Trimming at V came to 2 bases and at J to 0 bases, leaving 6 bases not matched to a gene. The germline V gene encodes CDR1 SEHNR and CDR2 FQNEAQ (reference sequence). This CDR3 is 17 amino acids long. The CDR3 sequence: CASSLYLAGTSTDTQYF. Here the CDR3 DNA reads TGTGCCAGCAGCTTATATCTAGCGGGAACTAGCACAGATACGCAGTATTTT. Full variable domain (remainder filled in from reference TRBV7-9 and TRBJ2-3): DTGVSQNPRHKITKRGQNVTFRCDPISEHNRLYWYRQTLGQGPEFLTYFQNEAQLEKSRLLSDRFSAERPKGSFSTLEIQRTEQGDSAMYLCASSLYLAGTSTDTQYFGPGTRLTVL.

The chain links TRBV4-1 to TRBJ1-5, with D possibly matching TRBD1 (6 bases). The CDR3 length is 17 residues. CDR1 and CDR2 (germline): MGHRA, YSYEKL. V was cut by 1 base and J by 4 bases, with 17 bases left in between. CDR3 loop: CASSQVQAGHTNQPQHF. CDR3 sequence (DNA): TGCGCCAGCAGCCAAGTCCAGGCGGGACATACGAATCAGCCCCAGCATTTT.

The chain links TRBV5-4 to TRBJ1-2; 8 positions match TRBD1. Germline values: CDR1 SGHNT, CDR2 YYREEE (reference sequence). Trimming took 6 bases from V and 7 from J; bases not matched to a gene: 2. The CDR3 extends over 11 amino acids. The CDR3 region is CASIDRGGYTF. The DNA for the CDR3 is TGTGCCAGCATTGACAGGGGTGGCTACACCTTC.

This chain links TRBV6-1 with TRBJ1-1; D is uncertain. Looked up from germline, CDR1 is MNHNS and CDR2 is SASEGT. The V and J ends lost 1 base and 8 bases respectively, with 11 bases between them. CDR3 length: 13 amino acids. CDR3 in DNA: TGTGCCAGCAGTGAAGTTCTTTCATACGAAGCTTTCTTT. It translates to CASSEVLSYEAFF.

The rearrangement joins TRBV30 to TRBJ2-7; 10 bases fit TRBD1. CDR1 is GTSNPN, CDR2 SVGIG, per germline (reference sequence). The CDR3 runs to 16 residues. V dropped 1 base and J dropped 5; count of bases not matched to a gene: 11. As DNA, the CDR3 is TGTGCCTGGAGTGCCATACCGGGACAGGGGACCCACGAGCAGTACTTC. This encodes CAWSAIPGQGTHEQYF.

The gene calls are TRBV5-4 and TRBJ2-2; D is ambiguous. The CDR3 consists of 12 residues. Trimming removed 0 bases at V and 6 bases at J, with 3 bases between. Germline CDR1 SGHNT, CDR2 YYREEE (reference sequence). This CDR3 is CASSLEAGELFF. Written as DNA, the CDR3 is TGTGCCAGCAGCTTGGAGGCCGGGGAGCTGTTTTTT. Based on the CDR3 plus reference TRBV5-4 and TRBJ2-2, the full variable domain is ETGVTQSPTHLIKTRGQQVTLRCSSQSGHNTVSWYQQALGQGPQFIFQYYREEENGRGNFPPRFSGLQFPNYSSELNVNALELDDSALYLCASSLEAGELFFGEGSRLTVL.

The DNA for the CDR3 is TGTGCCAGCAGCCCCTGGGGGACAGGCCACGAACATGAAGCTTTCTTT. It codes for CASSPWGTGHEHEAFF. The chain carries TRBV9 and TRBJ1-1; the match to TRBD1 covers 8 bases. Per germline, CDR1 SGDLS and CDR2 YYNGEE. The CDR3 loop spans 16 amino acids. V lost 4 bases to trimming and J lost 7 bases; unmatched junction nucleotides: 15.

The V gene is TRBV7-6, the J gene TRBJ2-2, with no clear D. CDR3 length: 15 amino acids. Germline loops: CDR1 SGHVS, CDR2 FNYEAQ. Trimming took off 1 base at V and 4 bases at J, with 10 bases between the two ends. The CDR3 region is CASSLGIDITGELFF. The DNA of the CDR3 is TGTGCCAGCAGCTTAGGTATAGATATCACCGGGGAGCTGTTTTTT.

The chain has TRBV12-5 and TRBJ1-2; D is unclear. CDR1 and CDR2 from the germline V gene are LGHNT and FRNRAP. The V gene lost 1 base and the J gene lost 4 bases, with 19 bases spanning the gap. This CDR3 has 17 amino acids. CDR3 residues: CASGLESPRPNSYGYTF. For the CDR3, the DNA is TGTGCTAGTGGTTTGGAATCCCCCCGGCCGAACTCCTATGGCTACACCTTC.

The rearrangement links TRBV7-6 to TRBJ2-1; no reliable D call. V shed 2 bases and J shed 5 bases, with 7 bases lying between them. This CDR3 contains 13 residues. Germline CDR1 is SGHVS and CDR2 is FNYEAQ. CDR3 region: CASSLRVDNEQFF. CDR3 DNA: TGTGCCAGCAGCTTACGGGTAGACAATGAGCAGTTCTTC.

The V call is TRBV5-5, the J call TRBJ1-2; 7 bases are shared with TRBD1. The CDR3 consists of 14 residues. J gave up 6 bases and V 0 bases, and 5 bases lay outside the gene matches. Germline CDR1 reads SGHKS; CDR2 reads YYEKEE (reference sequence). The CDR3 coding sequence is TGTGCCAGCAGCTTGGTTACAGGGGAGGATGGCTACACCTTC. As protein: CASSLVTGEDGYTF.

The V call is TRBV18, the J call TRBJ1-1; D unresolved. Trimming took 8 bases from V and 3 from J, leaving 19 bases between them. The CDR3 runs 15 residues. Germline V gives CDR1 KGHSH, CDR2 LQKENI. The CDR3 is CASLGEFVLDTEAFF. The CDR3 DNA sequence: TGTGCCAGCCTCGGAGAATTCGTGTTGGACACTGAAGCTTTCTTT.

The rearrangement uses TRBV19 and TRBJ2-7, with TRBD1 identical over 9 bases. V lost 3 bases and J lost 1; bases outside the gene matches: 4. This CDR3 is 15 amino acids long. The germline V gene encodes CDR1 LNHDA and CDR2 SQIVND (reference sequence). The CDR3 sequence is CASSIGQGSSYEQYF. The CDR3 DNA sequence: TGTGCCAGTAGTATTGGACAGGGGAGTTCCTACGAGCAGTACTTC.

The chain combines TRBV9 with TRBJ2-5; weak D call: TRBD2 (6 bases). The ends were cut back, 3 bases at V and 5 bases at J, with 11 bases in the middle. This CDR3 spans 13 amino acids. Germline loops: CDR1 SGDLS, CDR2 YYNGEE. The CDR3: CASSGRGLETQYF. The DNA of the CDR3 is TGTGCCAGCAGCGGACGGGGGTTGGAGACCCAGTACTTC.

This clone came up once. CDR3 loop: CASSPDSSNEQFF. The CDR3 region has the DNA TGTGCCAGCAGCCCTGACTCGAGCAATGAGCAGTTCTTC. V is TRBV6-1 and J is TRBJ2-1; D unclear. Trimming removed 6 bases at V and 6 bases at J, with 12 bases between. The CDR3 spans 13 residues. CDR1 and CDR2 (germline): MNHNS, SASEGT.

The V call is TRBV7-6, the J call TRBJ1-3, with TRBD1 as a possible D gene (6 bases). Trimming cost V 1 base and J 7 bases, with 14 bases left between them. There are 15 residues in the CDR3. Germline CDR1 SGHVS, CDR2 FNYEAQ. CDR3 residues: CASSLGQGIGNTIYF. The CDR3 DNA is TGTGCCAGCAGCTTAGGCCAGGGGATAGGTAACACCATATATTTT.

CDR3 amino acids: CASSFGTEETQYF. The DNA of the CDR3 is TGCGCCAGCAGCTTCGGGACAGAAGAGACCCAGTACTTC. The rearrangement uses TRBV5-1 and TRBJ2-5; 7 bases match TRBD1. Germline V CDR1 and CDR2: SGHRS, YFSETQ. V shed 2 bases, J shed 3 bases, and the junction held 1 base outside the gene matches. This CDR3 is 13 amino acids long.

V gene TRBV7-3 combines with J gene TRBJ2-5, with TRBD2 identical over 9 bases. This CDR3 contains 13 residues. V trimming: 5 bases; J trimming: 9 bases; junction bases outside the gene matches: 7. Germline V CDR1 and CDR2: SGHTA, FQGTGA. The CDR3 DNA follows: TGTGCCAGCAGCCATGGTGGCGGGGGGGCCCAGTACTTC. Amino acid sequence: CASSHGGGGAQYF. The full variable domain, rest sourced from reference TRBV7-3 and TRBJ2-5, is GAGVSQTPSNKVTEKGKYVELRCDPISGHTALYWYRQSLGQGPEFLIYFQGTGAADDSGLPNDRFFAVRPEGSVSTLKIQRTERGDSAVYLCASSHGGGGAQYFGPGTRLLVL.

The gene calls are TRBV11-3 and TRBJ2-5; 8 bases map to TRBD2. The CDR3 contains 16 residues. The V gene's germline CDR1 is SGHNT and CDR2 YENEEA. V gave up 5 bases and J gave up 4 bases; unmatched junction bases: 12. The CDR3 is CASSRGGQAGRETQYF. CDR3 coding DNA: TGTGCCAGCAGCCGGGGGGGGCAGGCCGGTAGAGAGACCCAGTACTTC.

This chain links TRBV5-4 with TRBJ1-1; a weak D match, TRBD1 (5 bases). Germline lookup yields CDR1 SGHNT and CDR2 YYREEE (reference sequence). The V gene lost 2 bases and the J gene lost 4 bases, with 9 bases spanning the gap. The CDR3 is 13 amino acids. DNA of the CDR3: TGTGCCAGCAGCTTAGGGGTTACCACTGAAGCTTTCTTT. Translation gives CASSLGVTTEAFF.

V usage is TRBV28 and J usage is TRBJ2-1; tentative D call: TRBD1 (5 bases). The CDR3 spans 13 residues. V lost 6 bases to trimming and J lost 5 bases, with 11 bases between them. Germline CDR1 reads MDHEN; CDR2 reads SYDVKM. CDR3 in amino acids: CASRIQVHNEQFF. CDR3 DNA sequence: TGTGCCAGCAGAATACAGGTACACAATGAGCAGTTCTTC.

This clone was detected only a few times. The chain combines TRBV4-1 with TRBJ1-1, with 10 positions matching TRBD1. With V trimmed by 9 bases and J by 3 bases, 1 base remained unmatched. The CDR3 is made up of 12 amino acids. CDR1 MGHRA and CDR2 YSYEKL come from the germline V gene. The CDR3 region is CASGQGDTEAFF. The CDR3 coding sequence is TGCGCCAGTGGACAGGGGGACACTGAAGCTTTCTTT.

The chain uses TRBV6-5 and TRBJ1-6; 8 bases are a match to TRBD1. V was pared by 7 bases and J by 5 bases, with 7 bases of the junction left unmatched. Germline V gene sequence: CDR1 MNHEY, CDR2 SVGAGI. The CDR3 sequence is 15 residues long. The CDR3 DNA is TGTGCCAGCAAAGTGGGACAGGCCAATAATTCACCCCTCCACTTT. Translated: CASKVGQANNSPLHF.

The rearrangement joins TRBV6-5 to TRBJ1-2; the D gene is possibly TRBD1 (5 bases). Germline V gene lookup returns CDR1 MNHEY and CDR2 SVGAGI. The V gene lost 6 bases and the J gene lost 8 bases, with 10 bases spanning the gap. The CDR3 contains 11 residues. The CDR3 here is CASRWRDGYTF. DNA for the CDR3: TGTGCCAGCAGGTGGCGGGACGGCTACACCTTC.

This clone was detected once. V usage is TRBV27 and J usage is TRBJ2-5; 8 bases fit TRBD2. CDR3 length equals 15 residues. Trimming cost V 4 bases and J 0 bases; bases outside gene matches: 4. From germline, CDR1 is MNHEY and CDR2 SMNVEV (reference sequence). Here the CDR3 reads CASSSLAGNQETQYF. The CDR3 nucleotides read TGTGCCAGCAGTTCGCTAGCGGGCAACCAAGAGACCCAGTACTTC.

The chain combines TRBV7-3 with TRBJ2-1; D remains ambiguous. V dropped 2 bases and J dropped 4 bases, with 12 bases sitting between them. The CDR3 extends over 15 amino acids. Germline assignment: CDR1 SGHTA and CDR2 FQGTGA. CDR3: CASSLRVGQYNEQFF. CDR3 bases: TGTGCCAGCAGCTTACGGGTCGGCCAGTACAATGAGCAGTTCTTC.

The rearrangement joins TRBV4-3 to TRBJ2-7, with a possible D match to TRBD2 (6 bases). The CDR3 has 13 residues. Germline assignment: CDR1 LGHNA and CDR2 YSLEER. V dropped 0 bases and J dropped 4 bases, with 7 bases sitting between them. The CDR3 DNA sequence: TGCGCCAGCAGCCAAGATCGGGGGTACGAGCAGTACTTC. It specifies CASSQDRGYEQYF.

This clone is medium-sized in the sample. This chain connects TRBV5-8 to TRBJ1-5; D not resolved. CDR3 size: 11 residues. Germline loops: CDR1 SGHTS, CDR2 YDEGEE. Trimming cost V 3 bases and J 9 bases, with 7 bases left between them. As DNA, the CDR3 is TGTGCCAGCAGCTCCTATCCGCCCCAGCATTTT. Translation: CASSSYPPQHF.